The clone carrying this T cell receptor beta chain was seen ten or more times. Using its own MiXCR run on the reads, TCRdb lists one record per CDR3 protein. This sample has 200,000 to 250,000 distinct CDR3 sequences, with roughly 22% found just once. These data are taken from a study of T cell repertoires in cytomegalovirus infection. What was sequenced was CD8+ T cells from PBMCs. The receptor comes from a human donor in good health (CMV status not recorded). Some clones in this sample may be carry-over from other donors' samples.

The DNA of the CDR3 is TGTGCCAGCAAGAAAGGGGCCAATGAGCAGTTCTTC. This translates into CASKKGANEQFF. The V gene is TRBV27, the J gene TRBJ2-1; TRBD1 is a possible D gene (5 bases). The germline CDR1 and CDR2 sequences are MNHEY and SMNVEV (reference sequence). This CDR3 contains 12 residues. V dropped 7 bases and J dropped 6 bases, with 10 bases sitting between them.